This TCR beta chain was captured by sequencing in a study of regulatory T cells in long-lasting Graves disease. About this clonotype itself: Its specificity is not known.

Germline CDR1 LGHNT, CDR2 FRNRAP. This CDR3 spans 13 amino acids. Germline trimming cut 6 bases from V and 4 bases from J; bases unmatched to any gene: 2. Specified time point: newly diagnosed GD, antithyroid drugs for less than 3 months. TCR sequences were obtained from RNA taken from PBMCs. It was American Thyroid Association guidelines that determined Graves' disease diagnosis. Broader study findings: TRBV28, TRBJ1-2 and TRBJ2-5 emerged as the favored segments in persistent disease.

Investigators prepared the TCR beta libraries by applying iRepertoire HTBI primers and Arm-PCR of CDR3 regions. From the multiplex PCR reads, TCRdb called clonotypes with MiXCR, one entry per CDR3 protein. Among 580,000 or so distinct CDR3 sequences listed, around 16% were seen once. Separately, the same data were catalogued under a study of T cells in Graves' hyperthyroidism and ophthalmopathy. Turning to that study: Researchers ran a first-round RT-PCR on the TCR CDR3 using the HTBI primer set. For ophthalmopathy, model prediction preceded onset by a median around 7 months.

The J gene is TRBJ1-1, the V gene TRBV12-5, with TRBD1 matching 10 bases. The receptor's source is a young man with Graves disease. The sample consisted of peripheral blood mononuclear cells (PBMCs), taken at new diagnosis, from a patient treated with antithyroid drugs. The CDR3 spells CASGGQGPTEAFF. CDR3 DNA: TGTGCTAGTGGGGGACAGGGGCCCACTGAAGCTTTCTTT. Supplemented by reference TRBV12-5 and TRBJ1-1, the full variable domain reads DARVTQTPRHKVTEMGQEVTMRCQPILGHNTVFWYRQTMMQGLELLAYFRNRAPLDDSGMPKDRFSAEMPDATLATLKIQPSEPRDSAVYFCASGGQGPTEAFFGQGTRLTVV.